These T cell receptor beta chains were read from a single sample in a study of cytomegalovirus exposure and HLA in healthy donors. Sequenced by immunoSEQ multiplex PCR; TCRdb stores in-frame clones only, minus some. The sample lists 100,000 to 120,000 clones; around 72% were seen once. Specimen: PBMCs. The receptors come from a male donor in good health and CMV-seronegative. Each CDR3 is given with its conserved first and last residue. The D gene is left open where the match is weak. Clone size is stated in some rows and not others, as once, few, many or a class when expanded.

v_gene	d_gene	abundance	j_gene	CDR3nt	CDR3aa
TRBV7-9	TRBD2	NA	TRBJ2-1	TGTGCCAGCAGCTTAGTGGGGGGGTCACGGAGCAATGAGCAGTTCTTC	CASSLVGGSRSNEQFF
TRBV9	TRBD1	NA	TRBJ2-6	TGTGCCAGCAGCACCGGGACAGGACAGTCGGGGGCCAACGTCCTGACTTTC	CASSTGTGQSGANVLTF
TRBV6-6	NA	NA	TRBJ2-7	TGTGCCATTCGAGGGGGCGGGGCCTCCTACGAGCAGTACTTC	CAIRGGGASYEQYF
TRBV28	TRBD1	NA	TRBJ1-3	TGTGCCAGCAGGGGGACAGGGTCTGGAAACACCATATATTTT	CASRGTGSGNTIYF
TRBV25-1	TRBD1	NA	TRBJ2-1	TGTGCCAGCAGGACAGGGGTGGTGAATGAGCAGTTCTTC	CASRTGVVNEQFF
TRBV11-1	NA	NA	TRBJ1-4	TGTGCCAGCAGCTACGGACAGTCTCAAAATGAAAAACTGTTTTTT	CASSYGQSQNEKLFF
TRBV7-9	TRBD1	NA	TRBJ1-2	TGTGCCAGCAGCTTAGCGGGACAGAACTATGGCTACACCTTC	CASSLAGQNYGYTF
TRBV7-6	TRBD2	NA	TRBJ2-1	TGTGCCAGCAGCTTAGTCGGGACTAGCGGGTCCTACAATGAGCAGTTCTTC	CASSLVGTSGSYNEQFF
TRBV11-3	NA	NA	TRBJ2-7	TGTGCCAGCAGCTTAGTAAGCTACGAGCAGTACTTC	CASSLVSYEQYF
TRBV2	NA	NA	TRBJ2-3	TGTGCCACCTCTGACTTAAATACGCAGTATTTT	CATSDLNTQYF
TRBV10-3	NA	NA	TRBJ1-4	TGTGCCATCAGAGAAGAGGGCCACTCTAATGAAAAACTGTTTTTT	CAIREEGHSNEKLFF
TRBV6-1	NA	once	TRBJ2-7	TGTGCCAGCAGTGATCTAGGCGGCGAGCAGTACTTC	CASSDLGGEQYF
TRBV28	TRBD1	NA	TRBJ1-5	TGTGCCAGCAGACCTAGACAGGGGCCGAATCAGCCCCAGCATTTT	CASRPRQGPNQPQHF
TRBV7-9	NA	NA	TRBJ2-5	TGTTCCAGCAGCCTAGAGGGGGAGACCCAGTACTTC	CSSSLEGETQYF
TRBV29-1	NA	NA	TRBJ2-5	TGCAGCGTTGGAGGCAGTGGACAAGAGACCCAGTACTTC	CSVGGSGQETQYF
TRBV27	TRBD1	NA	TRBJ1-4	TGTGCCAGCGGGTCCACAGGGGGCTCTAATGAAAAACTGTTTTTT	CASGSTGGSNEKLFF
TRBV7-2	TRBD1	NA	TRBJ1-1	TGTGCCAGCAGCTTAATTGCACAGGGGGCTGAAGCTTTCTTT	CASSLIAQGAEAFF
TRBV15	TRBD1	NA	TRBJ1-6	TGTGCCACCAGAATTGGGACAGTTAATTCACCCCTCCACTTT	CATRIGTVNSPLHF
TRBV30	NA	few	TRBJ2-6	TGTGCCTGGAGTGTACTAGCAGCCCCTGGGGCCAACGTCCTGACTTTC	CAWSVLAAPGANVLTF
TRBV29-1	NA	NA	TRBJ2-7	TGCAGCGTTGAATTAGGGGCGCAGCCCTACGAGCAGTACTTC	CSVELGAQPYEQYF
TRBV27	NA	NA	TRBJ2-5	TGTGCCAGCAGTTTAAACAGGGGAGGAGAGACCCAGTACTTC	CASSLNRGGETQYF
TRBV5-1	TRBD2	NA	TRBJ2-3	TGCGCCAGCAGCAAGGGACTAGCGGGGGTCACAGATACGCAGTATTTT	CASSKGLAGVTDTQYF
TRBV27	TRBD2	NA	TRBJ2-7	TGTGCCAGCAGTCCCCAGGTAACTAGCGGGAACGAGCAGTACTTC	CASSPQVTSGNEQYF
TRBV19	TRBD1	NA	TRBJ1-2	TGTGCCAGTAGTATAATGGGGACAGACTATGGCTACACCTTC	CASSIMGTDYGYTF
TRBV11-2	NA	once	TRBJ2-1	TGTGCCAGCAGCTTTCCGGTATACAATGAGCAGTTCTTC	CASSFPVYNEQFF